This T cell receptor beta chain was observed in a study of the immune and genomic landscape of osteosarcoma. Points from the study as a whole: Compared with cold C1, the hot C3 cluster had higher, still-low clonality.

Germline CDR1 is MNHEY and CDR2 is SVGAGI. The CDR3 contains 13 residues. V shed 6 bases and J shed 5 bases, with 11 bases lying between them. This clone was observed a handful of times. What it binds is unknown. Sequencing used immunoSEQ multiplex PCR; TCRdb keeps in-frame clones, though not all of them. The sample holds approximately 1,300 clones; around 74% are singletons and the top ten take roughly 13%. Poor-prognosis osteosarcoma patients supplied post-treatment primary, local recurrence and metastasis tumor specimens. Sequences were obtained from tumor tissue from a local recurrence in the skull. The V call is TRBV6-5, the J call TRBJ1-5; D unclear. The source of this sequence is a man aged 18 to 29 with osteosarcoma. The CDR3 nucleotides are TGTGCCAGCAGGCGCGAGGAGGATCAGCCCCAGCATTTT. This sequence encodes CASRREEDQPQHF.